One and the same sample provided the 17 T cell receptor beta chains below, sequenced in a study of response to subunit inactivated influenza vaccine. TCRdb re-called the RT-PCR reads through MiXCR, storing one row per CDR3 protein. The data contain 500,000 or so distinct CDR3 sequences, 15% to 20% of them seen just once; the ten biggest clones take up roughly 3.1%. Sample: CD4+ T cells sorted from PBMCs, taken less than 30 months after vaccination. The source of these receptors is a man aged 50 to 69 who received an inactivated influenza vaccine.

Note on this clonotype: Just one base apart from a much larger clone, this may be a read error. The chain recombines TRBV12-3 or TRBV12-4 with TRBJ2-4, with 10 positions matching TRBD1. J gave up 0 bases and V 4 bases, and 6 bases lay outside the gene matches. This CDR3 region has 17 residues. The CDR3 DNA sequence: TGTGCCAGCAGTTCAGCTGGGACAGGGGTAGCCAAAAACATTCAGTACTTC. It yields the protein CASSSAGTGVAKNIQYF.

This clonotype showed up many times. The genes are TRBV4-2 and TRBJ1-6; D gene ambiguous. CDR3 length: 15 residues. V was shortened by 1 base and J by 2 bases, with 6 bases between the two germline ends. Germline CDR1 is LGHNA and CDR2 is YNFKEQ. CDR3 residues: CASSQGRTYNSPLHF. CDR3 bases: TGTGCCAGCAGCCAAGGACGGACCTATAATTCACCCCTCCACTTT.

This chain links TRBV29-1 with TRBJ2-3; 12 bases map to TRBD2. The CDR3 contains 14 residues. J gave up 1 base and V 6 bases, and 2 bases lay outside the gene matches. Germline CDR1 SQVTM, CDR2 ANQGSEA. The CDR3 is CSVGTSGRTDTQYF. CDR3 coding DNA: TGCAGCGTCGGGACTAGCGGGCGCACAGATACGCAGTATTTT.

This clonotype was detected many times. This rearrangement joins TRBV7-2 to TRBJ2-7, with D possibly being TRBD2 (5 bases). The germline V and J ends were trimmed by 5 bases and 3 bases, with 23 bases remaining between them. CDR1 and CDR2 (germline): SGHTA, FQGNSA. The CDR3 runs to 17 residues. DNA of the CDR3: TGTGCCAGCAGCCTAACGGGCGGGTTCGCCAAAGGCTACGAGCAGTACTTC. Its translation is CASSLTGGFAKGYEQYF. Variable domain in full (rest from reference TRBV7-2 and TRBJ2-7): GAGVSQSPSNKVTEKGKDVELRCDPISGHTALYWYRQSLGQGLEFLIYFQGNSAPDKSGLPSDRFSAERTGGSVSTLTIQRTQQEDSAVYLCASSLTGGFAKGYEQYFGPGTRLTVT.

The table lists this clonotype with many counts. V gene TRBV10-3 combines with J gene TRBJ2-3, with 9 bases identical to TRBD2. The J segment lost 5 bases and the V segment lost 8 bases, leaving 5 bases of the junction unmatched. The CDR3 contains 13 residues. The germline V gene encodes CDR1 ENHRY and CDR2 SYGVKD. CDR3 DNA: TGTGCCATCTATAGCGGGGGCGAAGATACGCAGTATTTT. Its protein is CAIYSGGEDTQYF.

At least ten counts were recorded for this clonotype. The chain links TRBV20-1 to TRBJ2-5; the D is unclear. V dropped 0 bases and J dropped 5 bases, with 4 bases sitting between them. The CDR3 extends over 11 amino acids. Germline lookup yields CDR1 DFQATT and CDR2 SNEGSKA (reference sequence). In DNA form, the CDR3 reads TGCAGTGCTAGAGATCAGGAGACCCAGTACTTC. Translation: CSARDQETQYF.

The chain recombines TRBV7-9 with TRBJ2-7, with D possibly TRBD2 on 6 matching bases. Germline V gene lookup returns CDR1 SEHNR and CDR2 FQNEAQ (reference sequence). The V end was cut by 5 bases, the J end by 1 base, with 15 bases between. The CDR3 is 15 amino acids. The CDR3 loop is CASSGSWGRSYEQYF. In DNA form, the CDR3 reads TGTGCCAGCAGCGGGTCTTGGGGGAGGTCCTACGAGCAGTACTTC. The full variable domain, completed using reference TRBV7-9 and TRBJ2-7, is DTGVSQNPRHKITKRGQNVTFRCDPISEHNRLYWYRQTLGQGPEFLTYFQNEAQLEKSRLLSDRFSAERPKGSFSTLEIQRTEQGDSAMYLCASSGSWGRSYEQYFGPGTRLTVT.

The chain recombines TRBV28 with TRBJ1-2; no clear D gene. V dropped 5 bases and J dropped 4 bases, with 14 bases sitting between them. Germline CDR1 reads MDHEN; CDR2 reads SYDVKM. The CDR3 is 14 residues long. The CDR3 DNA is TGTGCCAGCAGTGGATGGGGTCGACTCTATGGCTACACCTTC. It yields the protein CASSGWGRLYGYTF.

The chain recombines TRBV20-1 with TRBJ2-5, with D possibly being TRBD2 (5 bases). From germline, CDR1 is DFQATT and CDR2 SNEGSKA (reference sequence). The length of the CDR3 is 13 residues. The CDR3 region has the DNA TGCACCTCCAAGAAGCCGGGGCAAGAGACCCAGTACTTC. It encodes CTSKKPGQETQYF.

In this sample, this clonotype turned up a few times. The gene calls are TRBV4-1 and TRBJ1-5; D not resolved. The ends were cut back, 3 bases at V and 3 bases at J, with 15 bases in the middle. CDR1 and CDR2 (germline): MGHRA, YSYEKL. The CDR3 covers 16 residues. In DNA, the CDR3 is TGCGCCAGCAGCCACTTTCACACATGGGCCAATCAGCCCCAGCATTTT. As protein: CASSHFHTWANQPQHF.

This clonotype showed up just a few times. The gene calls are TRBV6-2 or TRBV6-3 and TRBJ2-1; TRBD2 is a possible D gene (5 bases). The CDR3 spans 12 residues. Trimming shortened V by 0 bases and J by 15 bases, and 12 bases separated the two germline ends. Germline-derived CDR1 and CDR2 are MNHEY and SVGEGT. The CDR3 loop reads CASSYSAGVMFF. The CDR3 DNA reads TGTGCCAGCAGTTACTCTGCCGGGGTAATGTTCTTC.

This clonotype was observed at least ten times. The chain couples TRBV7-2 to TRBJ2-7; D is unclear. Trimming removed 1 base from V and 3 bases from J, with 10 bases in between. Looked up from germline, CDR1 is SGHTA and CDR2 is FQGNSA. The CDR3 has 14 amino acids. The CDR3 DNA reads TGTGCCAGCAGCTTAGGTGTAGGGCTCTACGAGCAGTACTTC. Its protein is CASSLGVGLYEQYF.

This clonotype appeared a few times. The chain combines TRBV20-1 with TRBJ2-7; 8 bases match TRBD2. CDR3 size: 14 residues. From germline, CDR1 is DFQATT and CDR2 SNEGSKA (reference sequence). Germline trimming cut 0 bases from V and 1 base from J; bases unmatched to any gene: 2. CDR3 loop: CSARDQRGSYEQYF. CDR3 in DNA: TGCAGTGCTAGAGATCAGCGGGGGTCCTACGAGCAGTACTTC.

This clonotype was seen at least ten times. The V and J genes are TRBV10-2 and TRBJ2-7; no reliable D call. Germline V gives CDR1 WSHSY, CDR2 SAAADI. This CDR3 spans 15 amino acids. Between the trimmed V and J ends, which lost 3 bases and 6 bases, there was a span of 18 bases. The CDR3 nucleotides read TGCGCCAGCAGTGACGTCCCCATTATGGGCTCCGAGCAGTACTTC. Encoded protein: CASSDVPIMGSEQYF.

CDR3 sequence reads: CASSLDRVSDTQYF. The DNA of the CDR3 is TGTGCCAGCAGCTTAGACAGGGTCTCAGATACGCAGTATTTT. The chain combines TRBV7-6 with TRBJ2-3; D perhaps matches TRBD1 (6 bases). Trimming took 1 base from V and 4 from J, leaving 9 bases between them. The CDR3 runs to 14 residues. Germline V gives CDR1 SGHVS, CDR2 FNYEAQ.

At least ten counts were recorded for this clonotype. The chain couples TRBV2 to TRBJ2-4; TRBD2 is a possible D gene (6 bases). The CDR3 runs 17 residues. Germline V gene sequence: CDR1 SNHLY, CDR2 FYNNEI. Deletions cut 3 bases from V and 3 bases from J, with 18 bases between. The CDR3 region is CASSDSLTLGGKNIQYF. The CDR3 coding sequence is TGTGCCAGCAGTGACAGTTTGACGTTGGGAGGCAAAAACATTCAGTACTTC.

The chain is built from TRBV11-2 and TRBJ2-7; TRBD2 might be the D (6 bases). V was trimmed by 2 bases and J by 7 bases, leaving 18 bases between them. This CDR3 is built from 15 residues. Germline lookup yields CDR1 SGHAT and CDR2 FQNNGV. This CDR3 reads CASSLSLLLAQEQYF. CDR3 DNA: TGTGCCAGCAGCTTATCTTTATTACTAGCCCAAGAGCAGTACTTC.